The 11 T cell receptor beta chains given below trace back to one sample, sequenced in a study of blood T cells in healthy people across ages. A second PCR, run for roughly 6 to 11 cycles, used a sample-barcoded 5' primer plus a J-beta primer mix. TCRdb passed the 5' RACE reads through MiXCR, listing each CDR3 protein once. Among approximately 360,000 distinct CDR3 sequences listed, more than 45% were seen once. Sequencing input: blood. These receptors were collected from a man aged 60-69 years in good health.

This clonotype has more than one count but fewer than ten. The chain links TRBV15 to TRBJ1-2; D ambiguous. The V gene's germline CDR1 is LNHNV and CDR2 YYDKDF (reference sequence). This CDR3 has 15 amino acids. Trimming left V 0 bases short and J 6 bases short, with 14 bases between. The CDR3 region has the DNA TGTGCCACCAGCAGAGATCTTAATTCAGAGAATGGCTACACCTTC. Translated, it gives CATSRDLNSENGYTF.

This clonotype was picked up a small number of times. This chain links TRBV7-8 with TRBJ1-2; D ambiguous. V was cut by 4 bases and J by 8 bases, with 17 bases left in between. Germline CDR1 is SGHVS and CDR2 is FQNEAQ. There are 14 residues in the CDR3. In DNA form, the CDR3 reads TGTGCCAGCAGCTCTTGGACTGCCCTAAGGGGCTACACCTTC. This codes for CASSSWTALRGYTF.

The sample holds a few counts of this clonotype. J is TRBJ2-7 and V is TRBV20-1, with D possibly matching TRBD2 (5 bases). The V end lost 3 bases, the J end lost 5 bases, and 14 bases lay between the germline ends. The germline gives CDR1 DFQATT, CDR2 SNEGSKA (reference sequence). The length of the CDR3 is 13 residues. CDR3 DNA: TGCAGTGCTAGCCAGTCCTGGGGAGACGAGCAGTACTTC. It translates to CSASQSWGDEQYF.

At least ten counts were recorded for this clonotype. V usage is TRBV7-2 and J usage is TRBJ2-5, with 8 bases fitting TRBD1. J lost 5 bases, V lost 3 bases, and 2 bases had no gene match. This CDR3 has 13 amino acids. Looked up from germline, CDR1 is SGHTA and CDR2 is FQGNSA. The CDR3 protein is CASSFTGGETQYF. The CDR3 nucleotides are TGTGCCAGCAGCTTCACAGGGGGGGAGACCCAGTACTTC.

A word on this clonotype: Sequence at one end of the junction differs from germline and may be a read error. The chain is built from TRBV7-8 and TRBJ1-2; weak D call: TRBD1 (5 bases). Germline values: CDR1 SGHVS, CDR2 FQNEAQ. The CDR3 loop spans 14 amino acids. CDR3 DNA: TGTGCCAGCAGCTTAGGAGGGACTGCCTATGACTACACCTTC. This codes for CASSLGGTAYDYTF.

The rearrangement joins TRBV7-8 to TRBJ2-3; a weak D match, TRBD2 (6 bases). The CDR3 totals 13 residues. Germline V gene lookup returns CDR1 SGHVS and CDR2 FQNEAQ. V dropped 4 bases and J dropped 4 bases, with 9 bases sitting between them. The CDR3 DNA follows: TGTGCCAGCAGCTCCGCTAGCGCAGATACGCAGTATTTT. This codes for CASSSASADTQYF. The full variable domain, completed using reference TRBV7-8 and TRBJ2-3, is GAGVSQSPRYKVAKRGQDVALRCDPISGHVSLFWYQQALGQGPEFLTYFQNEAQLDKSGLPSDRFFAERPEGSVSTLKIQRTQQEDSAVYLCASSSASADTQYFGPGTRLTVL.

V usage is TRBV5-1 and J usage is TRBJ2-3, with a weak D call TRBD1 (5 bases). This CDR3 spans 14 amino acids. Germline V gene lookup returns CDR1 SGHRS and CDR2 YFSETQ. V shed 2 bases and J shed 0 bases, with 7 bases lying between them. The CDR3 DNA is TGCGCCAGCAGCTTTCAGGGTAGCACAGATACGCAGTATTTT. The encoded protein is CASSFQGSTDTQYF.

As DNA, the CDR3 is TGCGCCAGCAGCCCACCGGGACAGGGCCGTATGAACACTGAAGCTTTCTTT. Protein product: CASSPPGQGRMNTEAFF. The gene calls are TRBV5-1 and TRBJ1-1; the match to TRBD1 covers 9 bases. V trimming: 4 bases; J trimming: 0 bases; junction bases outside the gene matches: 10. This CDR3 is built from 17 residues. Per germline, CDR1 SGHRS and CDR2 YFSETQ.

V is TRBV20-1 and J is TRBJ1-6; the D gene is possibly TRBD1 (6 bases). CDR3 length: 15 residues. Trimming cost V 0 bases and J 7 bases, with 13 bases left between them. Germline V gene lookup returns CDR1 DFQATT and CDR2 SNEGSKA (reference sequence). CDR3 DNA: TGCAGTGCTAGAGATGGCGGGGGGCTGAATTCACCCCTCCACTTT. Protein sequence: CSARDGGGLNSPLHF.

The chain has TRBV6-6 and TRBJ1-2, with D possibly being TRBD1 (6 bases). Trimming stripped 2 bases from V and 3 bases from J, with 16 bases between. The CDR3 covers 16 residues. Germline CDR1 and CDR2: MNHNY and SVGAGI (reference sequence). This CDR3 is CASSYRVQGLHYGYTF. The CDR3, as DNA: TGTGCCAGCAGTTACCGGGTTCAGGGGTTGCACTATGGCTACACCTTC.

The chain joins TRBV20-1 to TRBJ2-3; D is unresolved. Germline-derived CDR1 and CDR2 are DFQATT and SNEGSKA (reference sequence). V was shortened by 5 bases and J by 6 bases, with 9 bases between the two germline ends. CDR3 size: 11 residues. CDR3 sequence: CSAEARDTQYF. DNA for the CDR3: TGCAGTGCTGAGGCCCGGGATACGCAGTATTTT.